This is a list of T cell receptor beta chains from one sample in a study of T cell changes during pregnancy in multiple sclerosis. Libraries were prepared by immunoSEQ multiplex PCR; TCRdb keeps only in-frame clonotypes and omits some of them. The sample holds about 73,000 clones, roughly 88% seen once. The sequenced sample was peripheral blood, obtained after pregnancy. The receptors originated from a female donor in good health, enrolled as a control in a pregnancy study. Both conserved end residues are part of each CDR3. The D gene is left open where the match is weak. Clone size is stated in some rows and not others, as once, few, many or a class when expanded.

length: 15; size: .; D: TRBD2; V: TRBV5-6; J: TRBJ2-5; DNA: TGTGCCAGCAGCCCGGTAGCGGGAGGGCTTGAGACCCAGTACTTC; CDR3: CASSPVAGGLETQYF
length: 16; size: .; D: TRBD1; V: TRBV4-2; J: TRBJ1-1; DNA: TGTGCCAGCAGCCAAGTGGGGACAGGGGAAAACACTGAAGCTTTCTTT; CDR3: CASSQVGTGENTEAFF
length: 12; size: .; D: TRBD1; V: TRBV6-5; J: TRBJ1-4; DNA: TGTGCCAGCGCCGACAGGGAAGAAAAACTGTTTTTT; CDR3: CASADREEKLFF
length: 15; size: .; D: TRBD2; V: TRBV7-9; J: TRBJ2-1; DNA: TGTGCCAGCAGCGGGGGACTAGCGGTCGACAATGAGCAGTTCTTC; CDR3: CASSGGLAVDNEQFF
length: 15; size: .; D: TRBD2; V: TRBV29-1; J: TRBJ2-1; DNA: TGCAGCGTTGAACAGACTAGCGGGGGCTACAATGAGCAGTTCTTC; CDR3: CSVEQTSGGYNEQFF
length: 16; size: .; D: TRBD1; V: TRBV18; J: TRBJ2-6; DNA: TGTGCCAGCTCACCGGGACAGAGCTCTGGGGCCAACGTCCTGACTTTC; CDR3: CASSPGQSSGANVLTF
length: 16; size: .; D: .; V: TRBV30; J: TRBJ1-2; DNA: TGTGCCTGGAGTGGAAGACACCTGACAGCTAACTATGGCTACACCTTC; CDR3: CAWSGRHLTANYGYTF
length: 14; size: .; D: TRBD1; V: TRBV9; J: TRBJ2-3; DNA: TGTGCCAGCAGCGTAACACAGGGGACAGATACGCAGTATTTT; CDR3: CASSVTQGTDTQYF
length: 17; size: .; D: TRBD2; V: TRBV7-2; J: TRBJ2-3; DNA: TGTGCCAGCAGTTACGCCGGGACTAGCGGATCCACAGATACGCAGTATTTT; CDR3: CASSYAGTSGSTDTQYF
length: 14; size: few; D: .; V: TRBV7-9; J: TRBJ1-5; DNA: TGTGCCAGCAGCTCCACCCGGGACAATCAGCCCCAGCATTTT; CDR3: CASSSTRDNQPQHF
length: 16; size: .; D: .; V: TRBV5-6; J: TRBJ2-4; DNA: TGTGCTAGCAGCTTGGTTGGGGCCCAAGCCAAAAACATTCAGTACTTC; CDR3: CASSLVGAQAKNIQYF
length: 16; size: once; D: TRBD1; V: TRBV30; J: TRBJ1-5; DNA: TGTGCCTGGAGTGTACGACAGGGCCGGAGCAATCAGCCCCAGCATTTT; CDR3: CAWSVRQGRSNQPQHF
length: 16; size: .; D: TRBD1; V: TRBV9; J: TRBJ1-1; DNA: TGTGCCAGCAGCGTAGGAGGGGGCCGTTTGAACACTGAAGCTTTCTTT; CDR3: CASSVGGGRLNTEAFF
length: 14; size: .; D: .; V: TRBV19; J: TRBJ2-5; DNA: TGTGCCAGTAGTATAGATTTGACAGCGGAGACCCAGTACTTC; CDR3: CASSIDLTAETQYF
length: 16; size: .; D: TRBD2; V: TRBV7-9; J: TRBJ2-3; DNA: TGTGCCAGCAGTTACCAGAGGACTAGCGGGCCAGATACGCAGTATTTT; CDR3: CASSYQRTSGPDTQYF
length: 16; size: .; D: TRBD2; V: TRBV6-1; J: TRBJ2-7; DNA: TGTGCCAGCAGTGCCGGGACTAGCGGGTTCCCCTACGAGCAGTACTTC; CDR3: CASSAGTSGFPYEQYF
length: 16; size: .; D: .; V: TRBV10-1; J: TRBJ2-7; DNA: TGCGCCAGCAGTGACCGCGGGGCCGCTACCTCCTACGAGCAGTACTTC; CDR3: CASSDRGAATSYEQYF
length: 13; size: .; D: .; V: TRBV9; J: TRBJ2-3; DNA: TGTGCCAGCAGCGACTACCGCACAGATACGCAGTATTTT; CDR3: CASSDYRTDTQYF
length: 13; size: .; D: TRBD1; V: TRBV11-3; J: TRBJ2-7; DNA: TGTGCCAGCAGCCACGGGACAGCTCGGCAGCAGTACTTC; CDR3: CASSHGTARQQYF
length: 15; size: .; D: TRBD1; V: TRBV7-9; J: TRBJ1-5; DNA: TGTGCCAGCAGCATGAGGGGGCAAGGCAATCAGCCCCAGCATTTT; CDR3: CASSMRGQGNQPQHF